This T cell receptor beta chain was sequenced in a study of OX40 agonist ivuxolimab in advanced cancers. Findings and limits, study-wide: Antigens targeted by the expanded peripheral T cells were not determined. CD4+ and CD8+ blood T cells expanded clonally by week 6 at 0.1 to 3.0 mg/kg.

With 1 base removed from V and 0 bases from J, the gap between germline ends came to 7 bases. Germline CDR1 is SNHLY and CDR2 is FYNNEI. The CDR3 is 15 amino acids. About this clone: Its antigen is not known.

The data were produced by immunoSEQ multiplex PCR, yet TCRdb's version contains in-frame clones alone and is incomplete. Seen here are tens of thousands of clones, over 75% observed once, and the top ten hold 5.5%. Patients were ineligible given autoimmune disease history or systemic immunosuppression. The sequence derives from an adult with an advanced solid tumor such as melanoma, head and neck, liver or kidney cancer. The chain carries TRBV2 and TRBJ1-5, with D uncertain. The sample here was CD4+ or CD8+ T cells sorted from blood, taken in a trial of the OX40 agonist ivuxolimab. CDR3 sequence reads: CASSEDSYSNQPQHF. The CDR3 region has the DNA TGTGCCAGCAGTGAAGACAGCTATAGCAATCAGCCCCAGCATTTT.